This TCR beta chain is drawn from a study of T cell changes during pregnancy in multiple sclerosis. The table came from immunoSEQ multiplex PCR; TCRdb's copy has only in-frame clones and leaves some out. The sample records just over 80,000 clones, nearly 95% being singletons. CDR1 is LNHDA and CDR2 is SQIVND in the germline V gene (reference sequence). This CDR3 is 16 amino acids long. V dropped 5 bases and J dropped 2; count of bases not matched to a gene: 6. The chain links TRBV19 to TRBJ2-7, with 13 bases matching TRBD2. The sequenced sample was peripheral blood, obtained in the second trimester of pregnancy. The clonotype originates from a female donor with multiple sclerosis, enrolled in a pregnancy study. CDR3 DNA sequence: TGTGCCAGTAGTGAGGCCGGGACTAGCGGGGCCTACGAGCAGTACTTC. Its translation is CASSEAGTSGAYEQYF.